Listed here are 10 T cell receptor beta chains from one sample, sequenced in a study of blood T cell repertoires in COVID-19. Using immunoSEQ multiplex PCR, the repertoire was profiled, and TCRdb retains in-frame clones only, with some absent. The sample holds 130,000 to 150,000 clones, around nine tenths seen once. The sample comprised peripheral blood. These receptors came from a human donor in a cohort sampled during active COVID-19.

The chain employs TRBV14 and TRBJ2-1; D may be TRBD2 (7 bases). This CDR3 contains 16 residues. The V end was cut by 0 bases, the J end by 7 bases, with 16 bases between. CDR1 is SGHDN and CDR2 is FVKESK in the germline V gene. CDR3 bases: TGTGCCAGCAGCCAAGATCCGTATAGGGGGGGAAATGAGCAGTTCTTC. Amino acids: CASSQDPYRGGNEQFF.

The chain employs TRBV19 and TRBJ2-7; TRBD2 matches at 11 bases. The CDR3 extends over 15 amino acids. V lost 3 bases and J lost 3; bases outside the gene matches: 4. Germline CDR1 and CDR2: LNHDA and SQIVND (reference sequence). This chain's CDR3 is CASSIASGGHYEQYF. The CDR3 bases are TGTGCCAGTAGTATCGCTAGCGGGGGGCACTACGAGCAGTACTTC.

The rearrangement uses TRBV7-6 and TRBJ1-2, with 7 bases fitting TRBD1. V lost 1 base to trimming and J lost 6 bases; unmatched junction nucleotides: 5. CDR3 length: 14 residues. Germline assignment: CDR1 SGHVS and CDR2 FNYEAQ. This CDR3 reads CASSLDEGANGYTF. Written as DNA, the CDR3 is TGTGCCAGCAGCTTAGACGAGGGGGCTAATGGCTACACCTTC.

This clone was picked up one time. An end of the junction differs from the germline gene, which may be a read error. The genes are TRBV7-2 and TRBJ2-2, with 9 bases identical to TRBD2. Germline V gene data show CDR1 as SGHTA and CDR2 as FQGNSA. This CDR3 contains 16 residues. The CDR3 region is CASSVAGALNTGELFF. In DNA form, the CDR3 reads TGTGCCAGCAGCGTAGCGGGGGCCCTGAACACCGGGGAGCTGTTTTTT.

The chain couples TRBV5-8 to TRBJ1-4; no reliable D call. V lost 0 bases and J 0 bases, leaving 9 bases between the germline ends. Germline CDR1 is SGHTS and CDR2 is YDEGEE. The CDR3 is made up of 16 amino acids. CDR3 loop: CASSLGTGATNEKLFF. As DNA, the CDR3 is TGTGCCAGCAGCTTGGGAACGGGAGCAACTAATGAAAAACTGTTTTTT.

The J gene is TRBJ1-2, the V gene TRBV27; TRBD1 matches at 7 bases. The ends lost 1 base at V and 8 bases at J; junction bases unmatched: 7. This CDR3 spans 14 amino acids. Per the germline V gene, CDR1 is MNHEY and CDR2 is SMNVEV (reference sequence). The CDR3 sequence is CASSLLDREGGYTF. CDR3 DNA sequence: TGTGCCAGCAGTTTATTAGACAGGGAAGGCGGCTACACCTTC.

The chain has TRBV4-3 and TRBJ2-3; 7 bases line up with TRBD1. V lost 1 base and J lost 0; bases outside the gene matches: 16. CDR1 and CDR2 from the germline V gene are LGHNA and YSLEER. The CDR3 covers 20 residues. CDR3 region: CASSQVRTGAFPLSTDTQYF. CDR3 coding DNA: TGCGCCAGCAGCCAAGTCAGGACAGGTGCCTTTCCACTAAGCACAGATACGCAGTATTTT.

The chain uses TRBV6-2 or TRBV6-3 and TRBJ2-1, with D tentatively TRBD2 (6 bases). Germline-derived CDR1 and CDR2 are MNHEY and SVGEGT. This CDR3 contains 14 residues. V was cut by 7 bases and J by 6 bases, with 16 bases left in between. The CDR3, as DNA: TGTGCCAGCACCCCCCCTTCGGGAGCCAATGAGCAGTTCTTC. Its protein product is CASTPPSGANEQFF.

The V gene is TRBV28, the J gene TRBJ1-1; D gene uncertain. The CDR3 runs 15 residues. The germline V and J ends were trimmed by 2 bases and 6 bases, with 16 bases remaining between them. CDR1 and CDR2 from the germline V gene are MDHEN and SYDVKM. CDR3 DNA: TGTGCCAGCAGTTTACCATCCCGTCAGTTCTCTGAAGCTTTCTTT. It encodes CASSLPSRQFSEAFF.

The V call is TRBV4-3, the J call TRBJ1-3; D remains unclear. CDR1 is LGHNA and CDR2 is YSLEER in the germline V gene. Trimming took off 1 base at V and 0 bases at J, with 10 bases between the two ends. This CDR3 region has 16 residues. In nucleotides, the CDR3 is TGCGCCAGCAGCCAAGGGAGGGTTGCCTCTGGAAACACCATATATTTT. It yields the protein CASSQGRVASGNTIYF.